Following are 30 T cell receptor beta chains from one sample sequenced in a study of blood T cells in healthy people across ages (dated by TCRdb to between 2014 and 2017). The library was obtained by 5' RACE. TCRdb lists the instrument as Illumina HiSeq 2500. A second PCR of roughly 7 to 12 cycles was performed with a sample-barcoded 5' primer and a J-beta primer mix. Starting from the raw public reads, TCRdb applied fastp trimming at Q25, assembled clones with MiXCR and retained in-frame beta chains. CDR3 protein sequences are deduplicated, and each keeps its most common genes and DNA. In all, the sample holds some 670,000 distinct CDR3 sequences, and approximately 52% of those were seen once. Around an eighth of the sample is in the top ten clones. The sequencing sample was made of blood. All receptors derive from a woman of 80 years or more in good health.

This clonotype was detected only a few times. CDR3 bases: TGTGCCAGCAGCCTCTTTCCGAACACTGAAGCTTTCTTT. Its translation is CASSLFPNTEAFF. The chain is built from TRBV7-9 and TRBJ1-1; no definite D call. Trimming stripped 5 bases from V and 1 base from J, with 8 bases between. Germline CDR1 SEHNR, CDR2 FQNEAQ (reference sequence). This CDR3 region has 13 residues.

In regard to this clonotype: A read error may be the cause here, since a much bigger clone is one base away. The chain combines TRBV28 with TRBJ2-1; D remains unclear. Germline values: CDR1 MDHEN, CDR2 SYDVKM. CDR3 length: 11 amino acids. V was trimmed by 8 bases and J by 13 bases, leaving 15 bases between them. The CDR3 nucleotides read TGTGCCAGCCGCGTGGAAAACATTCAGTTCTTC. This translates into CASRVENIQFF.

This clonotype occurred a few times. The chain links TRBV5-1 to TRBJ1-4; 11 bases match TRBD1. Germline CDR1 SGHRS, CDR2 YFSETQ. The ends lost 6 bases at V and 7 bases at J; junction bases unmatched: 11. This CDR3 contains 16 residues. The CDR3 region is CASTRTGGMIGEKLFF. CDR3 nucleotide sequence: TGCGCCAGCACCCGGACAGGGGGCATGATAGGTGAAAAACTGTTTTTT.

As for this clonotype: A much more abundant neighbour one base away suggests this may be a read error. CDR3 loop: CNANRDRDTDTQYF. The CDR3 nucleotides read TGCAATGCAAACCGGGACAGGGACACAGATACGCAGTATTTT. V usage is TRBV20-1 and J usage is TRBJ2-3, with 9 nucleotides matching TRBD1. Germline CDR1 is DFQATT and CDR2 is SNEGSKA (reference sequence). The CDR3 sequence is 14 residues long.

The rearrangement links TRBV28 to TRBJ2-7, with D perhaps matching TRBD1 or TRBD2 (5 bases each). This CDR3 region has 14 residues. Germline V gene data show CDR1 as MDHEN and CDR2 as SYDVKM. V lost 2 bases to trimming and J lost 3 bases, with 11 bases between them. As DNA, the CDR3 is TGTGCCAGCAGTTTAGGCAGGGCGGGCTACGAGCAGTACTTC. Translated: CASSLGRAGYEQYF.

This clonotype was picked up many times. The chain uses TRBV24-1 and TRBJ2-5; the D gene is possibly TRBD1 (6 bases). Germline V gene data show CDR1 as KGHDR and CDR2 as SFDVKD. The germline V and J ends were trimmed by 4 bases and 2 bases, with 16 bases remaining between them. The CDR3 sequence is 16 residues long. As DNA, the CDR3 is TGTGCCACCAGTGACAGGGGATTGGGGTTGCAAGAGACCCAGTACTTC. Translation gives CATSDRGLGLQETQYF.

This clonotype was seen ten or more times. V gene TRBV9 combines with J gene TRBJ2-1; weak D call: TRBD2 (7 bases). V was clipped by 0 bases and J by 6 bases, with 16 bases between them. The V gene's germline CDR1 is SGDLS and CDR2 YYNGEE. The CDR3 length is 16 residues. This CDR3 reads CASSVALRGGINEQFF. The DNA for the CDR3 is TGTGCCAGCAGCGTAGCATTGAGGGGGGGAATCAATGAGCAGTTCTTC.

Details on this clonotype: A much larger clone lies a single base off, so this may be a read error. The chain is built from TRBV27 and TRBJ2-1; maybe TRBD1 (5 bases). Judging by the DNA end, TRBJ2-7 fits better; the J call may be wrong. The germline V gene has CDR1 MNHEY and CDR2 SMNVEV (reference sequence). CDR3 size: 11 residues. The CDR3 DNA is TGTGCCAGCAATAAGGGGAATGAGCAGTACTTC. It codes for CASNKGNEQYF.

This clonotype has at least ten counts. The chain employs TRBV7-9 and TRBJ2-1, with 8 bases lining up with TRBD2. Trimming removed 5 bases from V and 2 bases from J; junction bases left unmatched: 5. CDR1 and CDR2 (germline): SEHNR, FQNEAQ (reference sequence). CDR3 length: 15 residues. This CDR3 is CASSRLSGTYNEQFF. The DNA for the CDR3 is TGTGCCAGCAGCAGACTTAGCGGGACCTACAATGAGCAGTTCTTC.

V and J are TRBV7-2 and TRBJ1-1, with a tentative D call TRBD1 (5 bases). This CDR3 contains 13 residues. From germline, CDR1 is SGHTA and CDR2 FQGNSA. Trimming pared 0 bases from V and 11 bases from J, leaving 13 bases between. The CDR3 bases are TGTGCCAGCAGCTTAGCGCGTTCGGGGGAGGCTTTCTTT. It specifies CASSLARSGEAFF.

This rearrangement joins TRBV10-3 to TRBJ2-1, with a tentative D call TRBD2 (7 bases). Germline V gives CDR1 ENHRY, CDR2 SYGVKD. The CDR3 contains 12 residues. The CDR3 sequence is CAFGRGGNEQFF. As DNA, the CDR3 is TGTGCTTTCGGAAGGGGGGGCAATGAGCAGTTCTTC.

A word on this clonotype: It may be a read error: a sequence one base away is much more abundant. The CDR3 is CASNTPETGSRNSPLHF. CDR3 bases: TGTGCCAGCAATACACCGGAAACAGGGAGCAGAAATTCACCCCTCCACTTT. The chain recombines TRBV6-6 with TRBJ1-6, with D possibly TRBD1 on 6 matching bases. This CDR3 contains 17 residues. The germline gives CDR1 MNHNY, CDR2 SVGAGI (reference sequence). V was clipped by 7 bases and J by 7 bases, with 23 bases between them.

This clonotype occurred many times. The chain links TRBV7-2 to TRBJ1-2; D is unresolved. Germline V gene lookup returns CDR1 SGHTA and CDR2 FQGNSA. V lost 1 base to trimming and J lost 7 bases, with 7 bases between them. CDR3 length: 12 residues. CDR3 sequence: CASSLDIGGYTF. DNA for the CDR3: TGTGCCAGCAGCTTAGATATAGGTGGCTACACCTTC.

In this sample, this clonotype turned up a few times. The chain has TRBV6-2 or TRBV6-3 and TRBJ2-3, with D possibly called TRBD1 or TRBD2 (6 bases each). The CDR3 is 15 amino acids. The V and J ends lost 5 bases and 5 bases respectively, with 17 bases between them. Germline values: CDR1 MNHEY, CDR2 SVGEGT. Written as DNA, the CDR3 is TGTGCCAGCAGTCCCCGCCTCCGGGGGCGAGATACGCAGTATTTT. Translated, it gives CASSPRLRGRDTQYF.

This clonotype occurred a few times. The V gene is TRBV10-3, the J gene TRBJ2-7; 10 bases align to TRBD2. The junction had 9 bases not matched to a gene; V was cut back by 11 bases and J by 5 bases. CDR1 is ENHRY and CDR2 is SYGVKD in the germline V gene. This CDR3 has 13 residues. As DNA, the CDR3 is TGTGCCGCGTATAGCGGGAGGTCCCACGAGCAGTACTTC. Translating gives CAAYSGRSHEQYF.

About this clonotype: Just one base apart from a much larger clone, this may be a read error. The chain is built from TRBV28 and TRBJ2-7; D perhaps matches TRBD2 (7 bases). CDR3 length equals 15 residues. From germline, CDR1 is MDHEN and CDR2 SYDVKM. Trimming left V 6 bases short and J 2 bases short, with 17 bases between. The CDR3 sequence is CASRGDGGQTYEQYF. The CDR3 DNA follows: TGTGCCAGCAGGGGAGACGGGGGGCAAACCTACGAGCAGTACTTC.

With respect to this clonotype: Being one base from a much bigger clone, this may be a read error. The chain combines TRBV5-1 with TRBJ2-5; D gene ambiguous. The V gene lost 4 bases and the J gene lost 3 bases, with 13 bases spanning the gap. This CDR3 contains 14 residues. Germline CDR1 is SGHRS and CDR2 is YFSETQ. This CDR3 is CASSVGVTEETQYF. CDR3 in DNA: TGCGCCAGCAGCGTGGGCGTAACCGAAGAGACCCAGTACTTC.

This clonotype was seen ten or more times. Just one base apart from a much larger clone, this may be a read error. The V call is TRBV6-5, the J call TRBJ2-1; 11 bases line up with TRBD2. Near its end, the DNA agrees better with TRBJ2-7, so the J call may be wrong. The length of the CDR3 is 16 residues. Germline V lookup: CDR1 MNHEY, CDR2 SVGAGI. The CDR3 here is CASSSLAGAIYNEQYF. CDR3 nucleotide sequence: TGTGCCAGCAGTTCACTAGCGGGGGCGATTTACAATGAGCAGTACTTC.

This clonotype was counted only a few times. Given a much more abundant clone one base away, this may be a read error. The chain has TRBV10-3 and TRBJ2-7; D remains ambiguous. The length of the CDR3 is 15 residues. Germline-derived CDR1 and CDR2 are ENHRY and SYGVKD. The V gene lost 2 bases and the J gene lost 2 bases, with 13 bases spanning the gap. The CDR3 spells CAISEAKGRAYEQYF. The CDR3 region has the DNA TGTGCCATCAGTGAGGCGAAAGGACGAGCCTACGAGCAGTACTTC.

Concerning this clonotype: The junction differs from germline at one of its ends, possibly a read error. J is TRBJ2-5 and V is TRBV5-1; D may be TRBD1 (6 bases). The CDR3 length is 14 residues. Germline V gives CDR1 SGHRS, CDR2 YFSETQ. The CDR3 nucleotides are TGCGCCAGCAGCTTATTTGGGGGCCAAGAGGCCCAGTACTTC. Protein: CASSLFGGQEAQYF.

This clonotype was counted ten times or more. V is TRBV2 and J is TRBJ1-5; 7 nucleotides agree with TRBD1. The CDR3 sequence is 15 residues long. V lost 6 bases and J lost 1; bases outside the gene matches: 6. Germline assignment: CDR1 SNHLY and CDR2 FYNNEI. CDR3 nucleotide sequence: TGTGCCAGCAGGGCAGGGGGAGTGAGCAATCAGCCCCAGCATTTT. Its translation: CASRAGGVSNQPQHF.

The CDR3 bases are TGCGCCAGCAGCCCCCTTATCAGTCCTGGGGCCAACGTCCTGACTTTC. Its translation is CASSPLISPGANVLTF. The chain carries TRBV4-3 and TRBJ2-6; no definite D call. V dropped 4 bases and J dropped 2 bases, with 12 bases sitting between them. CDR1 is LGHNA and CDR2 is YSLEER in the germline V gene. The CDR3 totals 16 residues.

The gene calls are TRBV20-1 and TRBJ2-7; 8 nucleotides align to TRBD2. J lost 7 bases, V lost 1 base, and 15 bases had no gene match. The CDR3 totals 16 residues. Germline V gene data show CDR1 as DFQATT and CDR2 as SNEGSKA (reference sequence). CDR3 loop: CSARGGSSGAYNEQYF. CDR3 DNA sequence: TGCAGTGCTAGAGGCGGGAGTAGCGGGGCTTACAATGAGCAGTACTTC.

As to this clonotype: Being one base from a much bigger clone, this may be a read error. The V and J genes are TRBV4-2 and TRBJ2-1; D may match TRBD1 or TRBD2 (5 bases each). CDR3 size: 12 residues. Germline loops: CDR1 LGHNA, CDR2 YNFKEQ. Written as DNA, the CDR3 is TGTGCCACCAGCCTGTGGGGACGCGAGCAGTTCTTC. Its translation is CATSLWGREQFF.

The chain has TRBV29-1 and TRBJ1-2; no reliable D call. V was trimmed by 7 bases and J by 8 bases, leaving 14 bases between them. The CDR3 spans 11 residues. The germline V gene encodes CDR1 SQVTM and CDR2 ANQGSEA. The CDR3, as DNA: TGCAGCGCCCGACGTCCGGAAGGCTACACCTTC. This encodes CSARRPEGYTF.

This clonotype was seen at least ten times. The CDR3 is CASSDNFPAGASYEQYF. The CDR3 region has the DNA TGCGCCAGCAGCGACAATTTTCCAGCGGGAGCTTCCTACGAGCAGTACTTC. The rearrangement uses TRBV5-1 and TRBJ2-7; the match to TRBD2 covers 8 bases. The CDR3 consists of 17 residues. Losses at the gene ends were 4 bases for V and 1 base for J; bases not matched to a gene: 13. Germline assignment: CDR1 SGHRS and CDR2 YFSETQ. Together with reference TRBV5-1 and TRBJ2-7, the CDR3 gives the full variable domain: KAGVTQTPRYLIKTRGQQVTLSCSPISGHRSVSWYQQTPGQGLQFLFEYFSETQRNKGNFPGRFSGRQFSNSRSEMNVSTLELGDSALYLCASSDNFPAGASYEQYFGPGTRLTVT.

This clonotype has just one count. The chain carries TRBV29-1 and TRBJ1-1; 10 bases are shared with TRBD1. The CDR3 has 13 residues. Germline trimming cut 7 bases from V and 1 base from J; bases unmatched to any gene: 3. From germline, CDR1 is SQVTM and CDR2 ANQGSEA. The CDR3 reads CSADRGPNTEAFF. The DNA of the CDR3 is TGCAGCGCCGACAGGGGGCCGAACACTGAAGCTTTCTTT.

The V and J genes are TRBV12-3 or TRBV12-4 and TRBJ2-7, with TRBD1 identical over 8 bases. This CDR3 comprises 13 residues. The ends lost 6 bases at V and 9 bases at J; junction bases unmatched: 10. For the CDR3, the DNA is TGTGCCAGCAGGACAGGGGCCACTTTGGGGCAGTACTTC. As protein: CASRTGATLGQYF.

The chain couples TRBV7-9 to TRBJ2-3, with a weak D call TRBD2 (6 bases). The CDR3 spans 14 residues. Between the trimmed V and J ends, which lost 7 bases and 1 base, there was a span of 12 bases. Germline V gene lookup returns CDR1 SEHNR and CDR2 FQNEAQ (reference sequence). The chain's CDR3 is CASTSGLGTDTQYF. In DNA, the CDR3 is TGTGCCAGCACCTCGGGACTTGGCACAGATACGCAGTATTTT.

In this sample, this clonotype turned up many times. The chain has TRBV28 and TRBJ1-4; 8 nucleotides match TRBD1. The CDR3 has 16 amino acids. Trimming took 5 bases from V and 7 from J; bases not matched to a gene: 12. CDR1 and CDR2 from the germline V gene are MDHEN and SYDVKM. CDR3: CASSHRWRTGREKLFF. For the CDR3, the DNA is TGTGCCAGCAGTCACCGATGGAGGACAGGGCGTGAAAAACTGTTTTTT.